This entry concerns a single TCR beta chain. This clonotype was observed at least ten times. Its antigen target is currently unknown. Base qualities are missing; no much larger clone stands one base away. As encoded in the germline V gene (reference sequence), CDR1 is SGHKS while CDR2 is YYEKEE. Reading from cysteine to phenylalanine, the CDR3 counts 15 amino acids. The CDR3 DNA has 45 bases and is translated from base 1. V is cut by 5 bases and J by 0 bases, and the space between the germline ends is 13 bases. Sequencer: Illumina HiSeq 2500. Quantitative 5'-RACE with molecular barcodes was used to prepare TCR beta libraries. The authors processed their data as follows. Disease-linked TCR variants were identified with a new computational method built on a probabilistic model of VDJ rearrangement. TCRdb passed the public sequencing reads through fastp at Q25 and MiXCR, retaining productive beta sequences. Duplicate CDR3 protein sequences are folded into a single record with the most common DNA and genes. TCRdb, not the original authors, processed these V and J calls. Present in this sample are 450,000 to 550,000 distinct CDR3 sequences, about 5.4% of which were seen just once. 3.5% of the sample is in the top ten clones.

These data belong to a study of CD8 T cells in ankylosing spondylitis (dated by TCRdb to the late 2010s). About the investigation overall: The study profiled T cell receptor beta repertoires in healthy donors and ankylosing spondylitis patients to find disease-linked TCR variants. In total, the full study cohort was made up of some 110 healthy donors and more than 20 ankylosing spondylitis patients. Peripheral blood samples were taken, and synovial fluid was additionally collected from ankylosing spondylitis patients. On the study overall, not on this receptor specifically: A TCR beta motif made up of several highly homologous amino acid variants appeared to be characteristic of blood from ankylosing spondylitis patients. Significant enrichment of the disease-linked clones was reported in matched synovial fluid samples from ankylosing spondylitis patients. Some motif variants had previously been reported in the synovial fluid and blood of reactive arthritis patients, which suggests shared mechanisms of disease initiation. A CD8+ phenotype was shown by the disease-linked clones, which were found at relatively low frequencies in peripheral blood.

This clonotype was sampled from a male donor with ankylosing spondylitis. The sample was blood, either unsorted or a sorted T cell fraction (not recorded which). Here the chain combines TRBV5-5 and TRBJ2-3, with a tentative D call of TRBD1 or TRBD2, each matching 5 bases. The CDR3 reads as follows: CASSPGRASTDTQYF. In nucleotide form, the sequence is TGTGCCAGCAGTCCGGGACGGGCTAGCACAGATACGCAGTATTTT.